This TCR beta chain is from a study of blood T cells in healthy people across ages. Notes on the study in general: Higher diversity and more naive CD4+ cells were features of long-lived donors, compared to aged donors. The study could not conclusively compare naive and antigen-experienced cells, given its unsorted PBMCs.

Germline CDR1 and CDR2: SGDLS and YYNGEE. Trimming removed 4 bases from V and 7 bases from J; junction bases left unmatched: 9. This CDR3 is 15 amino acids long. Together with a sample-barcoded 5' primer, a J-beta primer mix was included in a second PCR lasting about 7 to 12 cycles. TCRdb ran MiXCR on the 5' RACE reads and lists one entry per CDR3 protein. In the table there are roughly 1.5 million distinct CDR3 sequences, roughly two fifths of which are singletons. This clonotype was observed many times. The antigen is not known. V is TRBV9 and J is TRBJ2-1; 9 bases are shared with TRBD2. This clonotype originated in a woman between 18 and 29 years old in good health. The sequencing sample was made of blood. CDR3 in DNA: TGTGCCAGCAGCTTTAGCGGGGGCGCTAAAAATGAGCAGTTCTTC. Encoded protein: CASSFSGGAKNEQFF.